The entry that follows covers one T cell receptor (beta chain) sequence. Trimming at V came to 2 bases and at J to 2 bases, leaving 2 bases not matched to a gene. Looked up from germline, CDR1 is SQVTM and CDR2 is ANQGSEA. This CDR3 is built from 13 residues. The table came from immunoSEQ multiplex PCR; TCRdb's copy has only in-frame clones and leaves some out. The sample lists about 150,000 clones, 70% to 90% seen once, with approximately 7.2% in the top ten. This record comes from a study of T cell responses to AZD1222 COVID-19 vaccine. The starting material was peripheral blood, obtained after recovery from COVID-19. The source of this sequence is an adult who had recovered from COVID-19. The J gene is TRBJ1-2, the V gene TRBV29-1; 7 bases match TRBD1. CDR3 bases: TGCAGCGTTGAACGGGACAGAAACTATGGCTACACCTTC. Protein sequence: CSVERDRNYGYTF. Combining the CDR3 with reference TRBV29-1 and TRBJ1-2 gives the whole variable domain SAVISQKPSRDICQRGTSLTIQCQVDSQVTMMFWYRQQPGQSLTLIATANQGSEATYESGFVIDKFPISRPNLTFSTLTVSNMSPEDSSIYLCSVERDRNYGYTFGSGTRLTVV.